Following are 18 T cell receptor beta chains from one sample sequenced in a study of chemoradiotherapy in HPV16-positive cancers (dated 2022 in TCRdb). To prepare the library, the immunoSEQ multiplex PCR assay was applied. As stored in TCRdb, this immuneACCESS dataset retains in-frame rearrangements with V and J assigned. A fraction of the clones does not appear; measured against another copy, unresolved V genes explain less than half of the discrepancy, and the remainder lacks a known reason. Here the sample has 30,000 to 35,000 clones; approximately 86% occur a single time. Jointly, the top ten make up 2.1% of the sample. Material: blood, obtained from a patient who underwent chemoradiotherapy. These receptors came from a human donor with HPV-associated anogenital cancer.

The rearrangement links TRBV27 to TRBJ2-5; 9 bases are a match to TRBD1. Per the germline V gene, CDR1 is MNHEY and CDR2 is SMNVEV (reference sequence). The CDR3 sequence is 13 residues long. Trimming removed 3 bases from V and 7 bases from J; junction bases left unmatched: 3. The CDR3 DNA follows: TGTGCCAGCAGTTTCTCGGACAGGGGGACCCAGTACTTC. It is translated as CASSFSDRGTQYF.

The V and J genes are TRBV11-2 and TRBJ1-1, with TRBD1 as a possible D gene (5 bases). Trimming pared 3 bases from V and 6 bases from J, leaving 8 bases between. The CDR3 sequence is 12 residues long. Germline CDR1 reads SGHAT; CDR2 reads FQNNGV. CDR3 sequence: CASSLGRAEAFF. CDR3 bases: TGTGCCAGCAGCTTGGGGCGGGCTGAAGCTTTCTTT.

The rearrangement links TRBV7-9 to TRBJ2-2; 10 bases are shared with TRBD1. Germline V gene lookup returns CDR1 SEHNR and CDR2 FQNEAQ (reference sequence). The V segment lost 2 bases and the J segment 7 bases; nucleotides outside the gene matches: 7. The CDR3 loop spans 16 amino acids. The CDR3 DNA sequence: TGTGCCAGCAGCTTATACGGGACAGGGGCTGGCGGGGAGCTGTTTTTT. Protein sequence: CASSLYGTGAGGELFF.

The rearrangement links TRBV28 to TRBJ2-2, with 9 nucleotides matching TRBD1. V gave up 5 bases and J gave up 3 bases; unmatched junction bases: 4. CDR3 size: 15 residues. The V gene's germline CDR1 is MDHEN and CDR2 SYDVKM. In nucleotides, the CDR3 is TGTGCCAGCAGTCCCGGACAGGGGCACACCGGGGAGCTGTTTTTT. It translates to CASSPGQGHTGELFF. Using reference TRBV28 and TRBJ2-2 for the parts outside the CDR3, the full variable domain is DVKVTQSSRYLVKRTGEKVFLECVQDMDHENMFWYRQDPGLGLRLIYFSYDVKMKEKGDIPEGYSVSREKKERFSLILESASTNQTSMYLCASSPGQGHTGELFFGEGSRLTVL.

The V call is TRBV18, the J call TRBJ2-3, with 8 bases fitting TRBD1. Germline-derived CDR1 and CDR2 are KGHSH and LQKENI. V trimming: 3 bases; J trimming: 4 bases; junction bases outside the gene matches: 6. CDR3 size: 15 residues. DNA of the CDR3: TGTGCCAGCTCACCTATCAAGACAGGGGCAGATACGCAGTATTTT. Its translation is CASSPIKTGADTQYF. Filled out from reference TRBV18 and TRBJ2-3, the complete variable domain reads NAGVMQNPRHLVRRRGQEARLRCSPMKGHSHVYWYRQLPEEGLKFMVYLQKENIIDESGMPKERFSAEFPKEGPSILRIQQVVRGDSAAYFCASSPIKTGADTQYFGPGTRLTVL.

This sequence joins TRBV15 and TRBJ1-3; 7 nucleotides match TRBD1. The V gene end was trimmed by 1 base and the J gene end by 2 bases; junction bases not matched to a gene: 11. CDR1 LNHNV and CDR2 YYDKDF come from the germline V gene (reference sequence). The CDR3 extends over 18 amino acids. The CDR3 reads CATSRGADRVLTGNTIYF. The DNA for the CDR3 is TGTGCCACCAGCAGAGGGGCTGACAGGGTATTAACTGGAAACACCATATATTTT.

This chain links TRBV29-1 with TRBJ1-1; D possibly corresponds to TRBD1 (5 bases). Germline lookup yields CDR1 SQVTM and CDR2 ANQGSEA. Trimming shortened V by 6 bases and J by 4 bases, and 12 bases separated the two germline ends. CDR3 length: 12 amino acids. The CDR3 here is CSVGERGTEAFF. Written as DNA, the CDR3 is TGCAGCGTGGGGGAGAGGGGCACTGAAGCTTTCTTT. The full variable domain, with the rest looked up from reference TRBV29-1 and TRBJ1-1, is SAVISQKPSRDICQRGTSLTIQCQVDSQVTMMFWYRQQPGQSLTLIATANQGSEATYESGFVIDKFPISRPNLTFSTLTVSNMSPEDSSIYLCSVGERGTEAFFGQGTRLTVV.

The CDR3 nucleotides are TGTGCCAGCAGCAAAGAGCCAGGGACCTACGAGCAGTACTTC. Translating gives CASSKEPGTYEQYF. The chain uses TRBV21-1 and TRBJ2-7; TRBD1 is the table's D call, not checked against the DNA. TRBV21-1 is flagged as a pseudogene. The length of the CDR3 is 14 residues.

The chain links TRBV28 to TRBJ2-7; unclear D gene. The length of the CDR3 is 14 residues. The V gene's germline CDR1 is MDHEN and CDR2 SYDVKM. V shed 3 bases and J shed 0 bases, with 9 bases lying between them. The CDR3 loop is CASSLDGSSYEQYF. The CDR3 nucleotides read TGTGCCAGCAGTTTGGACGGAAGCTCCTACGAGCAGTACTTC. The full variable domain, completed using reference TRBV28 and TRBJ2-7, is DVKVTQSSRYLVKRTGEKVFLECVQDMDHENMFWYRQDPGLGLRLIYFSYDVKMKEKGDIPEGYSVSREKKERFSLILESASTNQTSMYLCASSLDGSSYEQYFGPGTRLTVT.

The chain links TRBV7-9 to TRBJ2-3, with 10 nucleotides matching TRBD2. This CDR3 region has 15 residues. Germline loops: CDR1 SEHNR, CDR2 FQNEAQ (reference sequence). With V trimmed by 4 bases and J by 3 bases, 4 bases remained unmatched. CDR3 protein: CASSSTSGPTDTQYF. CDR3 DNA sequence: TGTGCCAGCAGCTCGACTAGCGGGCCTACAGATACGCAGTATTTT.

The CDR3 is CASSTTGANEKLFF. CDR3 nucleotides: TGTGCCAGTAGCACAACAGGGGCCAATGAAAAACTGTTTTTT. V and J are TRBV19 and TRBJ1-4; 7 bases line up with TRBD1. CDR3 size: 14 residues. Trimming removed 6 bases from V and 5 bases from J; junction bases left unmatched: 6. Germline CDR1 and CDR2: LNHDA and SQIVND (reference sequence).

This sequence joins TRBV4-2 and TRBJ2-3; 11 bases agree with TRBD2. The V segment lost 4 bases and the J segment 2 bases; nucleotides outside the gene matches: 5. The CDR3 has 16 residues. Per the germline V gene, CDR1 is LGHNA and CDR2 is YNFKEQ. CDR3 sequence (DNA): TGTGCCAGCAGCCGGAGACTAGCGGGGACCACAGATACGCAGTATTTT. Translating it yields CASSRRLAGTTDTQYF.

The chain combines TRBV18 with TRBJ2-7, with a tentative D call TRBD1 (6 bases). CDR3 size: 14 residues. Trimming took 2 bases from V and 3 from J, leaving 11 bases between them. Germline CDR1 KGHSH, CDR2 LQKENI. CDR3 nucleotides: TGTGCCAGCTCACCAAGTGAGGGACACTACGAGCAGTACTTC. The encoded protein is CASSPSEGHYEQYF.

V gene TRBV11-1 combines with J gene TRBJ1-2; maybe TRBD1 (5 bases). V was clipped by 2 bases and J by 2 bases, with 9 bases between them. The CDR3 covers 14 residues. Per germline, CDR1 SGHAT and CDR2 FQDESV (reference sequence). DNA of the CDR3: TGTGCCAGCAGCTTATTTAGGGGAAACTATGGCTACACCTTC. Its protein product is CASSLFRGNYGYTF. Full variable domain (missing parts from reference TRBV11-1 and TRBJ1-2): EAEVAQSPRYKITEKSQAVAFWCDPISGHATLYWYRQILGQGPELLVQFQDESVVDDSQLPKDRFSAERLKGVDSTLKIQPAELGDSAMYLCASSLFRGNYGYTFGSGTRLTVV.

The V gene is TRBV27, the J gene TRBJ1-5; D uncertain. This CDR3 contains 14 residues. Trimming left V 4 bases short and J 2 bases short, with 9 bases between. The germline V gene has CDR1 MNHEY and CDR2 SMNVEV (reference sequence). This CDR3 reads CASSWEGGNQPQHF. CDR3 bases: TGTGCCAGCAGTTGGGAAGGCGGCAATCAGCCCCAGCATTTT.

The chain couples TRBV18 to TRBJ1-1; D gene uncertain. The germline V gene has CDR1 KGHSH and CDR2 LQKENI. This CDR3 spans 13 amino acids. The germline V and J ends were trimmed by 3 bases and 5 bases, with 10 bases remaining between them. This chain's CDR3 is CASSPPSQTEAFF. The CDR3 DNA follows: TGTGCCAGCTCACCCCCAAGTCAAACTGAAGCTTTCTTT.

Concerning this clone: Other DNA sequences in this specimen translate into the identical CDR3. The V gene is TRBV7-3, the J gene TRBJ2-1, with D tentatively TRBD1 (5 bases). CDR1 SGHTA and CDR2 FQGTGA come from the germline V gene. Trimming cost V 2 bases and J 7 bases, with 6 bases left between them. The CDR3 has 12 residues. As DNA, the CDR3 is TGTGCCAGCAGCTTATCAGGGAATGAGCAGTTCTTC. Its translation is CASSLSGNEQFF.

This clone appeared once. V usage is TRBV18 and J usage is TRBJ2-2; 9 bases line up with TRBD1. CDR1 KGHSH and CDR2 LQKENI come from the germline V gene. Losses at the gene ends were 3 bases for V and 1 base for J; bases not matched to a gene: 3. This CDR3 is built from 16 residues. The CDR3 protein is CASSPLDRGNTGELFF. CDR3 DNA sequence: TGTGCCAGCTCACCTCTGGACAGGGGGAACACCGGGGAGCTGTTTTTT.